Following are 7 T cell receptor beta chains from one sample sequenced in a study of cytomegalovirus exposure and HLA in healthy donors. The PCR contained 60 Vbeta and 13 Jbeta primers. Assay: immunoSEQ multiplex PCR; the TCRdb copy retains only in-frame clones and omits some. The table lists roughly 150,000 clones, around 9.6% of them singletons. The sequencing sample was made of PBMCs. Receptor source: a male donor in good health and CMV-seronegative.

This clone showed up just a few times. This chain connects TRBV7-8 to TRBJ1-1; D is ambiguous. Trimming removed 3 bases from V and 1 base from J, with 6 bases in between. Germline-derived CDR1 and CDR2 are SGHVS and FQNEAQ. The CDR3 sequence is 13 residues long. The DNA for the CDR3 is TGTGCCAGCAGCTTGAGTGGGAACACTGAAGCTTTCTTT. The encoded protein is CASSLSGNTEAFF.

This clone was seen only a few times. This rearrangement joins TRBV7-9 to TRBJ2-3, with a tentative D call TRBD2 (5 bases). This CDR3 has 17 residues. The V gene lost 1 base and the J gene lost 4 bases, with 18 bases spanning the gap. Germline V gene sequence: CDR1 SEHNR, CDR2 FQNEAQ (reference sequence). The CDR3 loop reads CASSLVAYILTPDTQYF. The CDR3 DNA reads TGTGCCAGCAGCTTAGTAGCGTACATACTCACACCAGATACGCAGTATTTT.

The rearrangement uses TRBV2 and TRBJ1-3, with 7 bases fitting TRBD1. J was trimmed by 2 bases and V by 8 bases; bases with no gene match: 6. The CDR3 is made up of 14 amino acids. The germline V gene has CDR1 SNHLY and CDR2 FYNNEI. The CDR3 spells CASRTGHTGNTIYF. In nucleotides, the CDR3 is TGTGCCAGCCGGACAGGACATACTGGAAACACCATATATTTT.

The V gene is TRBV11-2, the J gene TRBJ2-1; 10 bases align to TRBD1. This CDR3 comprises 18 residues. Trimming at V came to 4 bases and at J to 1 base, leaving 10 bases not matched to a gene. CDR1 is SGHAT, CDR2 FQNNGV, per germline. This chain's CDR3 is CASSSGQGSYSSYNEQFF. The DNA for the CDR3 is TGTGCCAGCAGCTCGGGACAGGGGTCCTATTCTTCCTACAATGAGCAGTTCTTC.

This chain joins TRBV28 and TRBJ2-2, with 9 bases matching TRBD1. Trimming took 9 bases from V and 5 from J; bases not matched to a gene: 13. There are 16 residues in the CDR3. CDR1 MDHEN and CDR2 SYDVKM come from the germline V gene. In nucleotides, the CDR3 is TGTGCCAGTAGGCGCTGGGGGACAGGGTTTACCGGGGAGCTGTTTTTT. Amino acids: CASRRWGTGFTGELFF. Full variable domain (remainder filled in from reference TRBV28 and TRBJ2-2): DVKVTQSSRYLVKRTGEKVFLECVQDMDHENMFWYRQDPGLGLRLIYFSYDVKMKEKGDIPEGYSVSREKKERFSLILESASTNQTSMYLCASRRWGTGFTGELFFGEGSRLTVL.

This clone showed up just a few times. The chain has TRBV7-6 and TRBJ1-5, with D unclear. CDR3 size: 15 residues. V was pared by 1 base and J by 0 bases, with 7 bases between. Germline-derived CDR1 and CDR2 are SGHVS and FNYEAQ. The CDR3 DNA is TGTGCCAGCAGCTTAGACGGGTATAGCAATCAGCCCCAGCATTTT. It specifies CASSLDGYSNQPQHF.

This chain connects TRBV4-1 to TRBJ2-1, with a weak D call TRBD2 (6 bases). There are 15 residues in the CDR3. The V gene's germline CDR1 is MGHRA and CDR2 YSYEKL. Deletions cut 3 bases from V and 6 bases from J, with 15 bases between. For the CDR3, the DNA is TGCGCCAGCAGCCATTTAGGACTACTAGGCAATGAGCAGTTCTTC. Protein product: CASSHLGLLGNEQFF.